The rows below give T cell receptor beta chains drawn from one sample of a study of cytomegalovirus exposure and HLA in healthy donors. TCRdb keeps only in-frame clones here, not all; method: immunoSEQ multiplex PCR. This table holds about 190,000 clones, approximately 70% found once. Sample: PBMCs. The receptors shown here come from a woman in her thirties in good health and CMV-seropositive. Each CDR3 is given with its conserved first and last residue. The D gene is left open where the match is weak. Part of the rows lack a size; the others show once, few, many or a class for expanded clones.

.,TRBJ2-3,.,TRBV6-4,CASSASETDTQYF,TGTGCCAGCAGTGCTAGTGAGACAGATACGCAGTATTTT
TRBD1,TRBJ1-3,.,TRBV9,CASSVAGQGWTGNTIYF,TGTGCCAGCAGCGTAGCGGGACAGGGATGGACTGGAAACACCATATATTTT
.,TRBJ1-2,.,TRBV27,CASIGDLSSGYTF,TGTGCCAGCATTGGGGACTTATCCTCAGGCTACACCTTC
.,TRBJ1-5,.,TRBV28,CASTPGVRNQPQHF,TGTGCCAGCACCCCCGGGGTTCGCAATCAGCCCCAGCATTTT
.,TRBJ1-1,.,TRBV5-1,CASSSDMGTEAFF,TGCGCCAGCAGTTCTGACATGGGTACTGAAGCTTTCTTT
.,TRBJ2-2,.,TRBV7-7,CASSLDRNGELFF,TGTGCCAGCAGCTTAGACAGGAACGGGGAGCTGTTTTTT
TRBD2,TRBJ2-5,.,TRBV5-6,CASSWGSSPGLGQETQYF,TGTGCCAGCAGCTGGGGGAGTTCCCCGGGACTAGGCCAAGAGACCCAGTACTTC
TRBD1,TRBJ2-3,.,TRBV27,CASSLRRAGSKGQGVGTDTQYF,TGTGCCAGCAGTTTGAGGCGGGCGGGAAGCAAAGGACAGGGGGTGGGTACAGATACGCAGTATTTT
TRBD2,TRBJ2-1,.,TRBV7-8,CASSLVSGGYNEQFF,TGTGCCAGCAGCTTAGTTAGCGGGGGGTACAATGAGCAGTTCTTC
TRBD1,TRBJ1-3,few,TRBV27,CASSSRQGAPGNTIYF,TGTGCCAGCAGTTCTCGACAGGGGGCGCCTGGAAACACCATATATTTT
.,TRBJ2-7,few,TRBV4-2,CASSQGSGGIYEQYF,TGTGCCAGCAGCCAAGGGAGCGGAGGGATTTACGAGCAGTACTTC
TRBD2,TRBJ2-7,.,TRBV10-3,CASTAGLAGAAEQYF,TGTGCCTCGACAGCGGGACTAGCGGGAGCAGCCGAGCAGTACTTC
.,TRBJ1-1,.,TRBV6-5,CASSDQVENTEAFF,TGTGCCAGCAGTGATCAGGTCGAAAACACTGAAGCTTTCTTT
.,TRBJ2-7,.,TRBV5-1,CASSLGEAYEQYF,TGCGCCAGCAGCTTGGGGGAGGCTTACGAGCAGTACTTC
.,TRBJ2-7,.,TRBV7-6,CASSPQTGLQSGEQYF,TGTGCCAGCAGCCCACAGACCGGACTACAATCCGGGGAGCAGTACTTC
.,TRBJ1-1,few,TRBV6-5,CASRGAEAFF,TGTGCCAGCCGGGGGGCTGAAGCTTTCTTT
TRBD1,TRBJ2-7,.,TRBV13,CASSPGTGGYEQYF,TGTGCCAGCAGCCCCGGGACAGGGGGCTACGAGCAGTACTTC
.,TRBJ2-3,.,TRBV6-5,CASSYYLGEDTQYF,TGTGCCAGCAGTTATTACCTAGGGGAAGATACGCAGTATTTT
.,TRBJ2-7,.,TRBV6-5,CASPKAAGESYEQYF,TGTGCCAGCCCGAAAGCGGCAGGGGAGTCCTACGAGCAGTACTTC
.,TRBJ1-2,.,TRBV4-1,CASSQDRGWAGYTF,TGCGCCAGCAGCCAAGACAGGGGCTGGGCTGGCTACACCTTC
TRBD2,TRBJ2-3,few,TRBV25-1,CASSETSTSTDTQYF,TGTGCCAGCAGTGAGACTAGCACTAGCACAGATACGCAGTATTTT
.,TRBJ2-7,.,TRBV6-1,CASSPLVGSSEQYF,TGTGCCAGCAGTCCCCTGGTAGGGAGTTCCGAGCAGTACTTC
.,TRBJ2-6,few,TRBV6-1,CASSRSLGGANVLTF,TGTGCCAGCAGCCGAAGTCTCGGTGGGGCCAACGTCCTGACTTTC
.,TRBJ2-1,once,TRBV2,CAIRGGVSYNEQFF,TGTGCCATCAGGGGAGGAGTTTCCTACAATGAGCAGTTCTTC
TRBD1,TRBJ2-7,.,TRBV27,CASSLQPGGTYEQYF,TGTGCCAGCAGCCTCCAGCCAGGGGGCACTTACGAGCAGTACTTC
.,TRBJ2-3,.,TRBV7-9,CASSIPSAGTQYF,TGTGCCAGCAGCATCCCTAGCGCCGGTACGCAGTATTTT
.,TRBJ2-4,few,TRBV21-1,CASSVTRNIQYF,TGTGCCAGCAGCGTAACGAGGAACATTCAGTACTTC
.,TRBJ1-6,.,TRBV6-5,CASSYSGLGDTSLHF,TGTGCCAGCAGTTACTCGGGTCTCGGGGACACCTCCCTCCACTTT
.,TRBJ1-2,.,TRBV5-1,CASSLDESNYGYTF,TGCGCCAGCAGCTTGGACGAGTCTAACTATGGCTACACCTTC
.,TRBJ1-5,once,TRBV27,CASSLRSRGRNQPQHF,TGTGCCAGCAGTTTACGGAGCAGGGGCCGCAATCAGCCCCAGCATTTT
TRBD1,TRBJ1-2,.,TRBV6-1,CASSEKPRQGHYGYTF,TGTGCCAGCAGTGAAAAGCCCCGACAGGGGCACTATGGCTACACCTTC
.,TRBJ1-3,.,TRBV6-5,CASSYGQVPGNTIYF,TGTGCCAGCAGTTACGGCCAGGTGCCTGGAAACACCATATATTTT
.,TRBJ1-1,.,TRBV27,CASSGGYTEAFF,TGTGCCAGCTCGGGGGGGTACACTGAAGCTTTCTTT
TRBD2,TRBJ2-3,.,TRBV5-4,CASTPIEGTSFTDTQYF,TGTGCCAGCACCCCCATTGAAGGGACTAGCTTCACAGATACGCAGTATTTT
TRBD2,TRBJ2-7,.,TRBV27,CASSLSGGGLFYEQYF,TGTGCCAGCAGTTTATCGGGGGGAGGGTTGTTCTACGAGCAGTACTTC
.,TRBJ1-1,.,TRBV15,CATSPRGSTEAFF,TGTGCCACCAGCCCCCGGGGTAGCACTGAAGCTTTCTTT
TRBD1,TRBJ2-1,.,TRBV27,CASSTKQGASINEQFF,TGTGCCAGCAGTACGAAGCAGGGGGCCTCTATTAATGAGCAGTTCTTC
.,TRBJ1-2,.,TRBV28,CASSLRVGAYGYTF,TGTGCCAGCAGTTTACGGGTGGGGGCCTATGGCTACACCTTC
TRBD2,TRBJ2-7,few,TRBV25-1,CASSEYTLAGDYEQYF,TGTGCCAGCAGTGAATATACACTAGCGGGAGACTACGAGCAGTACTTC
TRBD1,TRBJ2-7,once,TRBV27,CASSHTGGHEQYF,TGTGCCAGCAGCCATACAGGGGGCCACGAGCAGTACTTC
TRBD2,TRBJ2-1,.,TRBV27,CASSLVLAGPNEQFF,TGTGCCAGCAGTTTAGTGCTAGCGGGACCGAATGAGCAGTTCTTC
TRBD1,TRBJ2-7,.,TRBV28,CASSLNRGRYEQYF,TGTGCCAGCAGTTTAAACAGGGGGCGCTACGAGCAGTACTTC
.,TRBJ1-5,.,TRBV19,CATTWGKGGNQPQHF,TGTGCCACCACCTGGGGAAAGGGGGGCAATCAGCCCCAGCATTTT
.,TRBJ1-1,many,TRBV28,CASSIKTEMNTEAFF,TGTGCCAGCAGTATCAAGACAGAGATGAACACTGAAGCTTTCTTT
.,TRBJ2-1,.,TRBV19,CASSIRGDEQFF,TGTGCCAGTAGTATACGGGGTGATGAGCAGTTCTTC
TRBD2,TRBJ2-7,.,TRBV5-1,CASSLASSGREQYF,TGCGCCAGCAGCTTGGCCTCTAGCGGGAGGGAGCAGTACTTC
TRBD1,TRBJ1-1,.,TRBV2,CASTADRGQNTEAFF,TGTGCCAGCACTGCGGACAGGGGGCAGAACACTGAAGCTTTCTTT
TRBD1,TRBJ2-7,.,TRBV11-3,CASSLGTGAYEQYF,TGTGCCAGCAGCTTAGGGACAGGGGCGTACGAGCAGTACTTC
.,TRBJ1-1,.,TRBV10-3,CAISGGLLVEAFF,TGTGCCATCAGTGGTGGGCTTCTGGTGGAAGCTTTCTTT
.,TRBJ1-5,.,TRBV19,CASRAGNQPQHF,TGTGCCAGTAGGGCAGGGAATCAGCCCCAGCATTTT
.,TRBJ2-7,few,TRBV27,CASSTGRELYEQYF,TGTGCCAGCAGCACCGGGCGGGAACTCTACGAGCAGTACTTC
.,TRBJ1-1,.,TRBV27,CASSLSTGTAEAFF,TGTGCCAGCAGTTTATCTACAGGGACCGCTGAAGCTTTCTTT
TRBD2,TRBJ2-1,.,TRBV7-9,CSSTPSAGLAYNEQFF,TGTTCCAGCACCCCTTCAGCGGGGCTAGCTTACAATGAGCAGTTCTTC
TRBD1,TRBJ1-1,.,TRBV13,CASSRGGAGGDTFF,TGTGCCAGCAGCCGAGGGGGAGCAGGGGGCGATACTTTCTTT
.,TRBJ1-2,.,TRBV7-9,CASSTNRAGDYGYTF,TGTGCCAGCAGTACCAACAGGGCCGGGGACTATGGCTACACCTTC
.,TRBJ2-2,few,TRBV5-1,CASSRGRDTGELFF,TGCGCCAGCAGCAGGGGTCGGGACACCGGGGAGCTGTTTTTT
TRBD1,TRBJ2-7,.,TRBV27,CASSTTGVSYEQYF,TGTGCCAGCAGTACCACAGGGGTGTCCTACGAGCAGTACTTC